This T cell receptor beta chain was obtained from a study of shared clonotypes between healthy human individuals. Looking at the study overall: CD4 naive cells filled three plates per donor, CD4 memory three, CD8 naive two and CD8 memory one. General observations from the study: Sampling involved blood alone; tissue repertoires likely differ. Clonotypes shared by all four sorted-subset donors had higher generation probabilities than non-shared clonotypes. Owing to a small donor count, the genetic and exposure-history diversity represented was limited.

Repertoires were generated with immunoSEQ multiplex PCR, while TCRdb's copy carries only in-frame clones and drops some. The sample has about 1 million clones; 60% to 80% are singletons. Turning to this clone: What it recognizes is unknown.

CDR3 length equals 14 residues. Between the trimmed V and J ends, which lost 5 bases and 8 bases, there was a span of 13 bases. Germline CDR1 and CDR2: WSHSY and SAAADI. The V call is TRBV10-2, the J call TRBJ1-6, with a tentative D call TRBD1 (6 bases). This TCR derives from a man between 18 and 29 years old in good health. The material sequenced was memory CD4+ T cells sorted from blood. This sample's subset: CD45RA-negative fraction. CDR3 protein: CASSLGGGDSPLHF. The CDR3 bases are TGCGCCAGCAGTTTAGGGGGGGGCGATTCACCCCTCCACTTT.